This T cell receptor (beta chain) is from a study of cytomegalovirus exposure and HLA in healthy donors (dated by TCRdb to 2017 to 2019). As for the study more broadly: According to an earlier analysis of around 600 of the donors, about 179 million T cells yielded roughly 100 million unique TCR beta sequences and approximately 300 Gb of sequence data. Along with the approximately 600-subject first cohort, a separate validation cohort of about 110 different subjects was used. Rather than using new phenotypic data, the later analysis identified candidate immune exposures from TCR beta sequences and from how often those sequences occurred across donors. To study patterns of TCR occurrence, a later analysis re-analyzed previously published TCR beta repertoires from 666 donors and added high-resolution HLA genotyping. In a later genetic analysis, genome-wide SNP genotypes for 398 of the 666 donors were used, and that subset was treated as a discovery cohort. Class I and class II HLA loci were covered by the typing at four-digit resolution. An earlier analysis of 500 to 750 of the donors applied high-throughput TCR beta sequencing to assess whether each TCR beta V gene segment acted as functional or pseudogenic. All discovery cohort repertoires had been generated on a single sequencing platform. Of the roughly 390 genotyped donors, about 80% fell in the genetic ancestry cluster associated with self-reported Caucasian donors. The T cell repertoires of 666 subjects were profiled by immunosequencing and related to cytomegalovirus serostatus. About five DR-DQ haplotypes were handled as single units for association and clustering, since linkage in the cohort was strong. Donor age, sex, ethnicity and CMV serostatus were compiled together with the repertoire data. Among some 410 genotyped donors of the cohort, an average of about 220,000 unique TCR beta nucleotide sequences was sequenced per donor, of which approximately 19% were non-productive. The study aimed to test whether signatures of past pathogen exposure could be identified by cataloging public T cell receptors. An early release covering 550 to 650 HLA-typed donors comprised 300 to 350 gigabases of sequencing data and tens of millions of unique TCR sequences. The study combined high-throughput TCR immunosequencing, statistical association of individual TCRs with disease status, and machine learning to predict cytomegalovirus infection status. Typing coverage differed by locus: A, B, C, DRB1 and DQB1 were typed in roughly 620-630 donors, DQA1 in 522, DPA1 in some 610, and DPB1 in 400 to 490.

Library prep was done by the immunoSEQ multiplex PCR assay. A mixture of 60 forward primers for TCR Vbeta segments and 13 reverse primers for TCR Jbeta segments was used in the multiplex PCR. The CDR3 region of rearranged TCR beta genes was amplified from genomic DNA by a multiplex PCR assay. On the Illumina HiSeq System, the amplified TCR beta libraries were sequenced as 87-base-pair reads. As for the authors' bioinformatics: A later analysis tallied about 77 million unique TCR beta chains across the 610 or so repertoires, and approximately 9.9 million of those chains were shared by two or more donors. Raw reads were error-corrected and collapsed into unique sequences with a nearest-neighbor algorithm that merged closely related sequences to remove PCR and sequencing errors. V, D and J gene segments were assigned by aligning CDR3 sequences to IMGT reference sequences. For a sequence to be retained, a match of at least six nucleotides was required to both a V gene segment and a J gene segment. Rearrangements were classified as productive when the CDR3 lacked stop codons and remained in frame with V and J, and all other rearrangements were classified as non-productive. Following IMGT convention, CDR3 was defined as the stretch from the second conserved V-encoded cysteine up to the conserved J-encoded phenylalanine. The earlier analysis of about 500 of the donors excluded sequences that lacked an unambiguous match to a single V gene segment. In an earlier analysis of about 590 of the donors, a V segment was called functional when productive rearrangements were above 56.7%, and segregating when the standard deviation between donors exceeded 5%. A statistical classification framework was developed to diagnose cytomegalovirus status using the catalog of TCR beta chain sequences. In a later analysis, V and J genes were assigned by comparing TCR nucleotide sequences against IMGT/GENE-DB human TR gene sequences. In a later analysis, CDR3 sequences and most-parsimonious VDJ recombination scenarios were assigned using the TCRdist pipeline. In a later analysis, every TCR beta chain was defined by the combination of its CDR3 amino acid sequence and its V-gene family, and reads without a unique V-gene family were dropped. In a later analysis, 450 to 600 highly shared, low-generation-probability nucleotide sequences were removed to address suspected cross-contamination and a sequencing artifact. A later analysis calculated a clonal expansion index for each public chain from normalized within-repertoire ranks of inferred template counts. In a later analysis, generation probabilities were computed using a VDJ recombination model fitted to out-of-frame rearrangements, and the results were checked against IGoR. In a later analysis, TCR-TCR, TCR-HLA and TCR-CMV co-occurrence was scored with hypergeometric tests, and a repertoire-size bias correction was applied to TCR pairs. To estimate false discovery rates, a later analysis permuted the HLA or CMV assignments 20 times. In a later analysis, co-occurring TCRs were grouped with DBSCAN, and TCRdist sequence similarity was added when clustering was performed within HLA-allele-positive subsets. Repertoires with fewer than 30,000 or more than 120,000 public chains, plus five repertoires with anomalous nucleotide sharing, were excluded from co-occurrence clustering. Sourced from immuneACCESS, this table was stored by TCRdb with only in-frame sequences that have V and J called. A share of the clones is absent; for the studies checked, an unresolved V gene accounts for under half, and the remainder has no known explanation. V, J and clone size are those of that table, while D and trimming were read from the DNA. Counted in this sample were 150,000 to 200,000 clones; roughly 84% of them appeared once. Over 2.5% of the sample goes to the ten largest clones.

General study outcomes and caveats: A later analysis reported that several top co-occurrence clusters appeared linked to parvovirus B19, influenza, CMV and Epstein-Barr virus. The study gave a list of about 150 TCR beta chains associated with cytomegalovirus. Cytomegalovirus status was reported to be diagnosed by the classifier with high specificity and sensitivity in both the original and validation cohorts. Only TCR beta chains were sequenced in this cohort, and the absence of alpha or paired-chain data limited detectable features. For the cohort, immune exposure information was limited to CMV serostatus. Specific HLA alleles were associated with 15,000 to 20,000 TCR beta sequences at a false discovery rate of 0.05 in a later analysis. A later genetic analysis reported fewer N-insertions in productive TCRs among donors in an Asian-associated ancestry cluster than the roughly 700-donor mean. A cluster of highly shared sequence variants was judged likely to be a technical artifact of the sequencing pipeline. Because counts were too low, about 18 rarely observed V segments, including chromosome 9 orphons, were left out of the earlier analysis of 587 of the donors. A later analysis found that HLA-associated TCR beta chains were more clonally expanded and had lower generation probabilities than equally common non-associated chains. Across donors, most TCR sequences were observed very rarely, whereas some public TCRs were present in many individuals. In a later genetic analysis, a missense DCLRE1C variant was associated with V-gene and J-gene trimming of TCR beta chains, and the association was replicated in an independent cohort. According to a later analysis, most CMV-associated TCR beta chains appeared to be HLA-restricted, and the HLA associations seemed to be driven largely by CMV exposure. Presence/absence analyses assumed roughly uniform sequencing depth across donors, an assumption that may not hold. Some IMGT-functional V segments, including TRBV6-2 and TRBV6-3, could not be distinguished by the 87-base-pair reads and were therefore excluded. An earlier analysis of roughly 570 of the donors showed that most TCR beta V segments appeared in productive rearrangements either about 87% or about 30% of the time, which broadly matched IMGT annotations. Strong co-occurrence of HLA alleles, especially DR and DQ, made assigning TCR associations to individual alleles difficult. Correlated functional status among segregating V segments might reflect linkage disequilibrium, but an unknown experimental factor could not be ruled out. Because some donors lacked HLA typing at each locus, the association tests relied only on the typed subset. According to the authors, the approach could potentially be generalized to other disease states and immunological phenotypes. In vitro tests confirmed that a few of the cytomegalovirus-associated TCR beta chains recognize cytomegalovirus antigens. A later analysis found that TCR association rates varied across HLA loci, with DRB1 alleles showing the most associated TCRs and HLA-C alleles the fewest. A further reported finding was that TCR beta sequences accurately predicted the HLA-A and HLA-B alleles for most subjects in the first cohort.

To note about this clone: No antigen is known for it. No base-level quality is on record; no much larger clone is a single base apart.

CDR1 and CDR2, looked up from the germline V gene (reference sequence), are MNHEY and SMNVEV. The CDR3 sequence holds 18 residues, the cysteine and phenylalanine included. Only the CDR3 part of the read is kept: 54 bases, read in frame from the first base. V lost 0 bases and J lost 2 bases; the stretch between them is 18 bases long. The cohort was made up of around 720 healthy bone marrow donors. Cohort members were all nominally healthy when sampled, although unrecorded immune exposures were likely present. The donor tested CMV seropositive and was one of the 289 seropositive cohort members. A peripheral blood sample was provided by each donor, and peripheral blood mononuclear cells were used for TCR beta sequencing. Genomic DNA extraction from the blood cell samples was performed with the Qiagen DNeasy Blood Extraction Kit.

Sequencing was done on a sample of PBMCs. The TCR sequence derives from a man aged 30-40 years in good health and CMV-seropositive. The chain is made from TRBV27 and TRBJ2-3, with TRBD2 as a weak D call on 6 bases. In nucleotide form, the sequence is TGTGCCAGCAGTTTATCGAGAGCCCCTGGAGGGTACACAGATACGCAGTATTTT. Translated, it reads CASSLSRAPGGYTDTQYF.